This TCR beta chain appears in the sequencing data of a study of blood T cell repertoires in COVID-19. Authors' data handling: Reference gene primer amplification gave estimated nucleated cell counts. The method was immunoSEQ multiplex PCR; TCRdb's version includes in-frame clones alone and lacks a portion of them. The V and J calls and clone size were taken over from that table, and D and trimming were inferred from the DNA. The repertoire holds 25,000 or so clones, 94% seen once, with under 4.5% in the top ten. This CDR3 region has 16 residues. The V gene's germline CDR1 is SGDLS and CDR2 YYNGEE. V trimming: 0 bases; J trimming: 8 bases; junction bases outside the gene matches: 8.

The chain has TRBV9 and TRBJ1-2; 12 bases are shared with TRBD1. Sample: peripheral blood. The TCR comes from a woman in her forties or fifties with active COVID-19. CDR3 sequence (DNA): TGTGCCAGCAGCGTAGAACCGGGACAGGGGGCCAGCGGCTACACCTTC. Amino acids: CASSVEPGQGASGYTF.